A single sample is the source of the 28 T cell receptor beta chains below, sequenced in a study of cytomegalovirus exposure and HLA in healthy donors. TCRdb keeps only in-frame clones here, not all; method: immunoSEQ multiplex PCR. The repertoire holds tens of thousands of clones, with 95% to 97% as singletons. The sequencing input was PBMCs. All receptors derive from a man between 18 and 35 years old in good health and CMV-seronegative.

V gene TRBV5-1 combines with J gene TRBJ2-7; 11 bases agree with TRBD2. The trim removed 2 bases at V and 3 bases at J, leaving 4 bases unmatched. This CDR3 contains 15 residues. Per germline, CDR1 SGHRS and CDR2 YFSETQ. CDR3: CASSFLAGGIYEQYF. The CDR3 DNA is TGCGCCAGCAGCTTTCTAGCGGGAGGAATCTACGAGCAGTACTTC. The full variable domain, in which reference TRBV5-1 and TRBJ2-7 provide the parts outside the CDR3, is KAGVTQTPRYLIKTRGQQVTLSCSPISGHRSVSWYQQTPGQGLQFLFEYFSETQRNKGNFPGRFSGRQFSNSRSEMNVSTLELGDSALYLCASSFLAGGIYEQYFGPGTRLTVT.

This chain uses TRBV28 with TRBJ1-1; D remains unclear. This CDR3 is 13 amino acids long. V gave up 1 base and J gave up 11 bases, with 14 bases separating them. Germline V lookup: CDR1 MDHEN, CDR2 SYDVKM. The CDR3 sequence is CASSLYSSLNAFF. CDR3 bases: TGTGCCAGCAGTTTATATAGCAGCCTGAATGCTTTCTTT.

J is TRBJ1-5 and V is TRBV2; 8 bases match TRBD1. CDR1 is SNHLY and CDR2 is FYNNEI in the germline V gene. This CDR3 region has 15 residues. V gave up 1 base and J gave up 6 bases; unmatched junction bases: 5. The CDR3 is CASSEEDRVFQPQHF. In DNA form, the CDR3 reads TGTGCCAGCAGTGAAGAGGACAGGGTCTTTCAGCCCCAGCATTTT.

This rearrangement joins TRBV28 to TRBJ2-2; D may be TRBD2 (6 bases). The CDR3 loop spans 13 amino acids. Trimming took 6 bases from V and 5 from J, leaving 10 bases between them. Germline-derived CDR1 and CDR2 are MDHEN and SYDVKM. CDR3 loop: CASSAGWTGELFF. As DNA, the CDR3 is TGTGCCAGCAGCGCGGGATGGACCGGGGAGCTGTTTTTT. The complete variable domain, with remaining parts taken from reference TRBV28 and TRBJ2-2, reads DVKVTQSSRYLVKRTGEKVFLECVQDMDHENMFWYRQDPGLGLRLIYFSYDVKMKEKGDIPEGYSVSREKKERFSLILESASTNQTSMYLCASSAGWTGELFFGEGSRLTVL.

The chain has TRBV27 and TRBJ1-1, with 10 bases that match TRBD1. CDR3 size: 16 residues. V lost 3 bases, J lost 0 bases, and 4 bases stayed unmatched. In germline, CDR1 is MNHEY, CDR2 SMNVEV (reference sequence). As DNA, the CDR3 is TGTGCCAGCAGTTTCGGACAGGGGGGAATGAACACTGAAGCTTTCTTT. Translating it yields CASSFGQGGMNTEAFF.

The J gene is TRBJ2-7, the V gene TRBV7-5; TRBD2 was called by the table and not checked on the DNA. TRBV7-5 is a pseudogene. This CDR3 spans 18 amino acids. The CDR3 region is CARSLAIISGRAFYEQYF. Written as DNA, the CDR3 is TGTGCCAGAAGCTTAGCGATTATAAGCGGGAGGGCCTTTTACGAGCAGTACTTC.

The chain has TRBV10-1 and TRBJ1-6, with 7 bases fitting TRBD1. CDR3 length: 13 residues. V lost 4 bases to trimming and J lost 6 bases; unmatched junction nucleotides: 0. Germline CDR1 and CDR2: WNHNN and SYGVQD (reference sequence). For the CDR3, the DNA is TGCGCCAGCAGTGGGGACAGTAATTCACCCCTCCACTTT. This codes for CASSGDSNSPLHF.

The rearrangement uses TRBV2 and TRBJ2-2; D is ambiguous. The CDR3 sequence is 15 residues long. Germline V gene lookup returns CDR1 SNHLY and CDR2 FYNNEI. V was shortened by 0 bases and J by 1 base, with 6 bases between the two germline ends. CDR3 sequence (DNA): TGTGCCAGCAGTGAAGCGCGAAGGAACACCGGGGAGCTGTTTTTT. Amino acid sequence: CASSEARRNTGELFF.

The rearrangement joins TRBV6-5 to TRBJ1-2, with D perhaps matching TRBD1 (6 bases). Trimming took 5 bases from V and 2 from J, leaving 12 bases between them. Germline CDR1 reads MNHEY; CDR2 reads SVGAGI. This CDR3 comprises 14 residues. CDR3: CASSGWTENYGYTF. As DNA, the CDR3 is TGTGCCAGCAGTGGGTGGACAGAGAACTATGGCTACACCTTC.

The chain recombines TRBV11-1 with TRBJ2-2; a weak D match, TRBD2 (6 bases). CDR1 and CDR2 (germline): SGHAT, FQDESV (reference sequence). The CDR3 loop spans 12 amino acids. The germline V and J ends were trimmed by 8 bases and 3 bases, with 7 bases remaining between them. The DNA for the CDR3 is TGTGCCAGCGGCGGGGACACCGGGGAGCTGTTTTTT. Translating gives CASGGDTGELFF.

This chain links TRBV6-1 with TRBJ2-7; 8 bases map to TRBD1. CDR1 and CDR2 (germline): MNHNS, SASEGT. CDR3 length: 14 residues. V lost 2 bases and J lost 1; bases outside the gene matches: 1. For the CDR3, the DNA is TGTGCCAGCAGTGAACAGGGGGCATCCTACGAGCAGTACTTC. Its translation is CASSEQGASYEQYF.

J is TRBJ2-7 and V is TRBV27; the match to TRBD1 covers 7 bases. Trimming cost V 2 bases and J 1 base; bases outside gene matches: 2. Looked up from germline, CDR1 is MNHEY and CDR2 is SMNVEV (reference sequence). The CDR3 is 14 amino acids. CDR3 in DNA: TGTGCCAGCAGTTTAGACAGGGTGTCCTACGAGCAGTACTTC. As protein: CASSLDRVSYEQYF.

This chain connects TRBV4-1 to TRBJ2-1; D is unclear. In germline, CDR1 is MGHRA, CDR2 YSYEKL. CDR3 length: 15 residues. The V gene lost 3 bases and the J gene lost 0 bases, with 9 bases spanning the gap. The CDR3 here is CASSQLRTSYNEQFF. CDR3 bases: TGCGCCAGCAGCCAGCTACGTACCTCCTACAATGAGCAGTTCTTC.

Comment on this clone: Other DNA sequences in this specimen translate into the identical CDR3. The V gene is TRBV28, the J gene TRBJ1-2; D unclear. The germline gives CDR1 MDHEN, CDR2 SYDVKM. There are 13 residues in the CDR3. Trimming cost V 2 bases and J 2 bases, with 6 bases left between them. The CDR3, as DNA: TGTGCCAGCAGTTTAGGGCAAAACTATGGCTACACCTTC. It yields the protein CASSLGQNYGYTF.

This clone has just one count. The CDR3 bases are TGTGCCAGCAGCGTAGAAAGGAGGGGGCCAAACTATGGCTACACCTTC. Its translation: CASSVERRGPNYGYTF. The V and J genes are TRBV9 and TRBJ1-2; 7 bases fit TRBD1. The germline CDR1 and CDR2 sequences are SGDLS and YYNGEE. With V trimmed by 0 bases and J by 2 bases, 7 bases remained unmatched. The CDR3 covers 16 residues.

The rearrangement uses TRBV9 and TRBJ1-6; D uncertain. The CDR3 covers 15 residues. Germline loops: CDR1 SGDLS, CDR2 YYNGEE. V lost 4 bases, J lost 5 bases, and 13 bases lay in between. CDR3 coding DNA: TGTGCCAGCAGCCCGAGAGCAATGAATAATTCACCCCTCCACTTT. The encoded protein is CASSPRAMNNSPLHF. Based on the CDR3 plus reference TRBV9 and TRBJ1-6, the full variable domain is DSGVTQTPKHLITATGQRVTLRCSPRSGDLSVYWYQQSLDQGLQFLIQYYNGEERAKGNILERFSAQQFPDLHSELNLSSLELGDSALYFCASSPRAMNNSPLHFGNGTRLTVT.

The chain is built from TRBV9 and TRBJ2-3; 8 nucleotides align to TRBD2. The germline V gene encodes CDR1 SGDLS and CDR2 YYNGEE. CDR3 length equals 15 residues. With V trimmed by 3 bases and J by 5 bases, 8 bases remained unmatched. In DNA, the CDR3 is TGTGCCAGCAGCGAGGGGTTAGCGGGACAAGATACGCAGTATTTT. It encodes CASSEGLAGQDTQYF.

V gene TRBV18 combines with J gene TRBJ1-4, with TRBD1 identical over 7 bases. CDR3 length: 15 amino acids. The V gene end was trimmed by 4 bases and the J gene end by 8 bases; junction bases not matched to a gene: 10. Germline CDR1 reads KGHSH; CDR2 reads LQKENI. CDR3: CASSLTGTEQEKLFF. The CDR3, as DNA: TGTGCCAGCTCACTGACCGGGACAGAGCAAGAAAAACTGTTTTTT.

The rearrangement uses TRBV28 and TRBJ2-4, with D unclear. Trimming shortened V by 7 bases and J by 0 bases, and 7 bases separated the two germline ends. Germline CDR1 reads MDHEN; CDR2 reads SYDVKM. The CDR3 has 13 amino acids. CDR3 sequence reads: CASNRLAKNIQYF. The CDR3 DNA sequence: TGTGCCAGCAATAGATTAGCCAAAAACATTCAGTACTTC.

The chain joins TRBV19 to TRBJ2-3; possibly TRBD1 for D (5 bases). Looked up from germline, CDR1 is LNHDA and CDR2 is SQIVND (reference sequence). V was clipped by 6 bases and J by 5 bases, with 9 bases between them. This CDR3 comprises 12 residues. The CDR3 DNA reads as TGTGCCAGTAGGTTAGGGGAAGATACGCAGTATTTT. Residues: CASRLGEDTQYF.

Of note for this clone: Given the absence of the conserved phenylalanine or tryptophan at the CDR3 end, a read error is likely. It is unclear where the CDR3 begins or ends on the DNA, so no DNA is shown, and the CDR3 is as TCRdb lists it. This chain's CDR3 is CAISEVRSTGAT. V usage is TRBV10-3 and J usage is TRBJ1-3; TRBD1 is taken as the D call from the table, unchecked against the DNA. Germline V CDR1 and CDR2: ENHRY, SYGVKD. With termini counted, the CDR3 has 12 amino acids.

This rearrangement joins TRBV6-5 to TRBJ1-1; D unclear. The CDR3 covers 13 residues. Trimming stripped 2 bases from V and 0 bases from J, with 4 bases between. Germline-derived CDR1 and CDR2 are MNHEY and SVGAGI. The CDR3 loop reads CASSYQMNTEAFF. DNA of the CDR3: TGTGCCAGCAGTTACCAGATGAACACTGAAGCTTTCTTT.

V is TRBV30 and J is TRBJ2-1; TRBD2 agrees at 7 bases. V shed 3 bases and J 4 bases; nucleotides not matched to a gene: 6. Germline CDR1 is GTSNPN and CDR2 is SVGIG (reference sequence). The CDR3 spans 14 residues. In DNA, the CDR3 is TGTGCCTGGAGGGGAGCTAGCGGTTACAATGAGCAGTTCTTC. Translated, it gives CAWRGASGYNEQFF.

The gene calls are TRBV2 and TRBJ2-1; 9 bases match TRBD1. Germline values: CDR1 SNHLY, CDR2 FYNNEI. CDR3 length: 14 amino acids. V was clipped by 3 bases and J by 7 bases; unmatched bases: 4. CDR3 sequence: CASSEGTGLNEQFF. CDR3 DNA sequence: TGTGCCAGCAGTGAGGGGACAGGGTTGAATGAGCAGTTCTTC.

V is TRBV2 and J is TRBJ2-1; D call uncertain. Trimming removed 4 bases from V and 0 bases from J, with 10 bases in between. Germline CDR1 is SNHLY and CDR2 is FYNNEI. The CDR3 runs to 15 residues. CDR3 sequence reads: CASSGRRISYNEQFF. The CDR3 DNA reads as TGTGCCAGCAGTGGAAGGCGGATCTCCTACAATGAGCAGTTCTTC. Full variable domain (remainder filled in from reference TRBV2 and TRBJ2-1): EPEVTQTPSHQVTQMGQEVILRCVPISNHLYFYWYRQILGQKVEFLVSFYNNEISEKSEIFDDQFSVERPDGSNFTLKIRSTKLEDSAMYFCASSGRRISYNEQFFGPGTRLTVL.

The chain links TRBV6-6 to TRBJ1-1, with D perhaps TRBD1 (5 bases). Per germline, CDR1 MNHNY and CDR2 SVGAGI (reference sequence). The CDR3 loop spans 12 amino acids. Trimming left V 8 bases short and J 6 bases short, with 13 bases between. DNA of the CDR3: TGTGCCAGCGATCAGGGTGTCGCTGAAGCTTTCTTT. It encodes CASDQGVAEAFF.

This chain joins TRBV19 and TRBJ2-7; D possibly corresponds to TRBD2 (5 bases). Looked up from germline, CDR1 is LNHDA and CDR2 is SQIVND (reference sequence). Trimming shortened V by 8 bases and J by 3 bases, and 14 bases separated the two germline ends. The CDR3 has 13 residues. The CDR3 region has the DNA TGTGCCAGTGGACTCTCCCCGGTCTACGAGCAGTACTTC. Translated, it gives CASGLSPVYEQYF.

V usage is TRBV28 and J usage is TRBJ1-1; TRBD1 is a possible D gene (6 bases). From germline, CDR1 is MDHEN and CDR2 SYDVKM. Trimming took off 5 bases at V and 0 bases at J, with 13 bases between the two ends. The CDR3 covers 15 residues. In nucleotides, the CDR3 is TGTGCCAGCAGTCCCCGGACAGCCCTGAACACTGAAGCTTTCTTT. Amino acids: CASSPRTALNTEAFF.